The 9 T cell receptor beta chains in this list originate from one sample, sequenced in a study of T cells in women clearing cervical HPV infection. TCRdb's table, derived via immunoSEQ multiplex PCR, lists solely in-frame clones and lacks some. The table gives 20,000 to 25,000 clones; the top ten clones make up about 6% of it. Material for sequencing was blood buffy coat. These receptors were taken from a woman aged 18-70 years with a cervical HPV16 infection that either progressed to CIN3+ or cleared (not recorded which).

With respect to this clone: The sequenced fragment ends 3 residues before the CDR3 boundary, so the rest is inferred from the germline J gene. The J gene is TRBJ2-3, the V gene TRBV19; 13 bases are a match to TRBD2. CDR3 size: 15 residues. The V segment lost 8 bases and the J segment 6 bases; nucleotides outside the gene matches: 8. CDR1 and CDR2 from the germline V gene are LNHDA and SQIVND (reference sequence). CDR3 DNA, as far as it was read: TGTGCCAGTCGGACTAGCGGGAGTAACTCTGATACG. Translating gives CASRTSGSNSDT. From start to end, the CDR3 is CASRTSGSNSDTQYF.

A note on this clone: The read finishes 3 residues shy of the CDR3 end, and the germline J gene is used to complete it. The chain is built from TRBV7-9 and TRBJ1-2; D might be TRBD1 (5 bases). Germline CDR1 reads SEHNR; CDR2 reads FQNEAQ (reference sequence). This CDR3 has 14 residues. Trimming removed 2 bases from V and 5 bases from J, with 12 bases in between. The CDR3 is CASSLSSTGYGYTF. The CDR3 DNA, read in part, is TGTGCCAGCAGCTTATCCAGCACAGGTTATGGC. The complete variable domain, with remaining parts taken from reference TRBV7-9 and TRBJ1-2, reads DTGVSQNPRHKITKRGQNVTFRCDPISEHNRLYWYRQTLGQGPEFLTYFQNEAQLEKSRLLSDRFSAERPKGSFSTLEIQRTEQGDSAMYLCASSLSSTGYGYTFGSGTRLTVV.

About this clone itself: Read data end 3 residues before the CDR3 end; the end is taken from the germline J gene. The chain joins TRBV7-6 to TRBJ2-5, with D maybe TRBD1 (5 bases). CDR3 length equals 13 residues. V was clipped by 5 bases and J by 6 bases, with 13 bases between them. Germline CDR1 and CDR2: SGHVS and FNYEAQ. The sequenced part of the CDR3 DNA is TGTGCCAGCAGCCCCCAGGGATTGCAGACC. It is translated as CASSPQGLQT. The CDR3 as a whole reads CASSPQGLQTQYF.

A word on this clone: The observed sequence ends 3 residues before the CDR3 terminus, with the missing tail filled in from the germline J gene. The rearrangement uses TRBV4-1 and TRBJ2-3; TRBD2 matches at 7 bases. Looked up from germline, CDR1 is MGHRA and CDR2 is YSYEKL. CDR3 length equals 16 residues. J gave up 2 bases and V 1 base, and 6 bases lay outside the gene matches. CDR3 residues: CASSQVERELTDTQYF. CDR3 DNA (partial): TGCGCCAGCAGCCAAGTAGAGCGGGAACTCACAGATACG.

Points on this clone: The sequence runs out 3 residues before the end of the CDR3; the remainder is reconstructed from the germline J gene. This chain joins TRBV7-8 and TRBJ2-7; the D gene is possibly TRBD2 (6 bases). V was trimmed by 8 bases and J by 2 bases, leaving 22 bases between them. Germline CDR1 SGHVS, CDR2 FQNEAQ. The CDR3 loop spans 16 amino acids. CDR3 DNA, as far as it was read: TGTGCCAGCGGGGGGAGAAGCGGACGGACCGCCTACGAG. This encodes CASGGRSGRTAYE. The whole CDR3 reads CASGGRSGRTAYEQYF. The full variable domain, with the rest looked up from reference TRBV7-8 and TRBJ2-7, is GAGVSQSPRYKVAKRGQDVALRCDPISGHVSLFWYQQALGQGPEFLTYFQNEAQLDKSGLPSDRFFAERPEGSVSTLKIQRTQQEDSAVYLCASGGRSGRTAYEQYFGPGTRLTVT.

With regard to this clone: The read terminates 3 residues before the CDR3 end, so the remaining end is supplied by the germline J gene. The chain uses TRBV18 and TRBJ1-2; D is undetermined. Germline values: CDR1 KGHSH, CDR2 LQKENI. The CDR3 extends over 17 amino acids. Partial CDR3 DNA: TGTGCCAGCTCACCTCGGTTCGCGCAGGAAGCCTACAATGAC. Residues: CASSPRFAQEAYND. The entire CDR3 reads CASSPRFAQEAYNDYTF.

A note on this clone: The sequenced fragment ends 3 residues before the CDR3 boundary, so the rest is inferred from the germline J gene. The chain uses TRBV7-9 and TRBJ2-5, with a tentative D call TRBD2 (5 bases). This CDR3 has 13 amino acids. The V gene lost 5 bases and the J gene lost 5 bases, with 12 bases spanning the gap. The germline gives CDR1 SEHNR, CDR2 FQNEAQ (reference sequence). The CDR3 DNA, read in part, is TGTGCCAGCAGCCGCGCCCCGGGGGAGACC. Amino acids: CASSRAPGET. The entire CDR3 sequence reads CASSRAPGETQYF. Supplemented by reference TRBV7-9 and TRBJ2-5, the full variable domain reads DTGVSQNPRHKITKRGQNVTFRCDPISEHNRLYWYRQTLGQGPEFLTYFQNEAQLEKSRLLSDRFSAERPKGSFSTLEIQRTEQGDSAMYLCASSRAPGETQYFGPGTRLLVL.

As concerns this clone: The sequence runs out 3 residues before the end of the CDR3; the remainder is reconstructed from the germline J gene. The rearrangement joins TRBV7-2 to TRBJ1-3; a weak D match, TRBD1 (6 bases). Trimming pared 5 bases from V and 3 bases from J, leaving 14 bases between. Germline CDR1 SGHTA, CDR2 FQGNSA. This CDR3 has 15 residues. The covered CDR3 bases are TGTGCCAGCAGCCGAGAGACAGGACGTGGAAACACC. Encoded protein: CASSRETGRGNT. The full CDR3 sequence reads CASSRETGRGNTIYF. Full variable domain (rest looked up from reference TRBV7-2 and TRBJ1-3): GAGVSQSPSNKVTEKGKDVELRCDPISGHTALYWYRQSLGQGLEFLIYFQGNSAPDKSGLPSDRFSAERTGGSVSTLTIQRTQQEDSAVYLCASSRETGRGNTIYFGEGSWLTVV.

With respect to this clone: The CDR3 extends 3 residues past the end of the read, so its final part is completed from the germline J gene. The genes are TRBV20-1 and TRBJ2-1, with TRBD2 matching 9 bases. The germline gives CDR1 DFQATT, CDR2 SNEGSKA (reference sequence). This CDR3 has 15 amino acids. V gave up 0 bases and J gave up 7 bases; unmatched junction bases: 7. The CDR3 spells CSARDPSGAFNEQFF. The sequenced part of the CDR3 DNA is TGCAGTGCTAGAGATCCTAGCGGGGCCTTTAATGAG.